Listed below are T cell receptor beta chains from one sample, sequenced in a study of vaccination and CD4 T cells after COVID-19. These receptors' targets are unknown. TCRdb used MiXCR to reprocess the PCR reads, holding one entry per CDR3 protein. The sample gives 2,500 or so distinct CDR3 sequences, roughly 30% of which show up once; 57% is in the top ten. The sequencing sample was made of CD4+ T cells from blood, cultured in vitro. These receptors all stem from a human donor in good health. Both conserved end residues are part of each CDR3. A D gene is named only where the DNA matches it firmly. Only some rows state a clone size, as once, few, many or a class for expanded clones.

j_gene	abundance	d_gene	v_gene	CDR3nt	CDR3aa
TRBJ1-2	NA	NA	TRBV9	TGTGCCAGCAGCGTAGGGAGGGGAGCTAACTATGGCTACACCTTC	CASSVGRGANYGYTF
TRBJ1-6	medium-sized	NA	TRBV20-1	TGCAGTGCTCGCTCCTATAATTCACCCCTCCACTTT	CSARSYNSPLHF
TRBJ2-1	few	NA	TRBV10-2	TGCGCCAGCAGTGAACAGGGAAGCTACAATGAGCAGTTCTTC	CASSEQGSYNEQFF
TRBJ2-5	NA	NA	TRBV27	TGTGCCAGCAGTTTGGGTTGGGACCAAGAGACCCAGTACTTC	CASSLGWDQETQYF
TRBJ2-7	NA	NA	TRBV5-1	TGCGCCAGCAGCTTGCTAGGGAGAAACTACGAGCAGTACTTC	CASSLLGRNYEQYF
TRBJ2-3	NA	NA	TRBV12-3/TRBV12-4	TGTGCCAGCAGTGGTCTCACAGATACGCAGTATTTT	CASSGLTDTQYF
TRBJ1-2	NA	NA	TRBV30	TGTGCCTGGATAAGGGGAAGCTATGGCTACACCTTC	CAWIRGSYGYTF
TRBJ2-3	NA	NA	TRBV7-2	TGTGCCAGCAGTACAAGGGGGGGGGCTGCAGATACGCAGTATTTT	CASSTRGGAADTQYF
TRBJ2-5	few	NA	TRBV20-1	TGCAGTGCTAGAGAAGGGGAGACCCAGTACTTC	CSAREGETQYF
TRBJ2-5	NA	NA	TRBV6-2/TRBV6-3	TGTGCCAGCAGTTTTGGACAGTACCAAGAGACCCAGTACTTC	CASSFGQYQETQYF
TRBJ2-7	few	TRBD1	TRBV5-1	TGCGCCAGCAACCTAGGACAGGGCTACGAGCAGTACTTC	CASNLGQGYEQYF
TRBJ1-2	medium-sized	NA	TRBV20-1	TGCAGTCTTTCAGGGCCCGGGGGCTACACCTTC	CSLSGPGGYTF
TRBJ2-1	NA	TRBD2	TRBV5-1	TGCGCCAGCAGCTTTAGCGGGAGGGGAGCTTTAGAGGTGTTCTTC	CASSFSGRGALEVFF
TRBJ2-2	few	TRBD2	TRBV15	TGTGCCACCAGCAGACCACCGACTAGCCGCGGGGAGCTGTTTTTT	CATSRPPTSRGELFF
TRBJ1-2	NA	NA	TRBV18	TGTGCCAGCTCACCAGAAGGCAAATGGAGGGGCTACACCTTC	CASSPEGKWRGYTF
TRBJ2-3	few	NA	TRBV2	TGTGCCAGCAGTGGCGGACGGCTGCCAGATACGCAGTATTTT	CASSGGRLPDTQYF
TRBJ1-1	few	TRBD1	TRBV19	TGTGCCAGTAGTAGGACAGGGGGAAGCACTGAAGCTTTCTTT	CASSRTGGSTEAFF
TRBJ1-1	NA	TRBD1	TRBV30	TGTGCCTGGACTACTCCCCGGACAGGGCGGGGTGAAGCTTTCTTT	CAWTTPRTGRGEAFF
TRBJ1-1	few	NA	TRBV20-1	TGCAGTGCTTCAATTCGAGGGACCGCGGGGACTGAAGCTTTCTTT	CSASIRGTAGTEAFF
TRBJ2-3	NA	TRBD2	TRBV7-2	TGTGCCAGCAGCTTCTTAAGCGGGGGCCGGGGAGATACGCAGTATTTT	CASSFLSGGRGDTQYF
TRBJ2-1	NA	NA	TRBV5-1	TGCGCCAGCAGTCTGAGTACAGAGGATGAGCAGTTCTTC	CASSLSTEDEQFF
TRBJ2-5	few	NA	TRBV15	TGTGCCACCAGTTATCCTAAATGGTCAGGACAAGAGACCCAGTACTTC	CATSYPKWSGQETQYF
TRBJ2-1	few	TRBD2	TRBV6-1	TGTGCCAGCATTGAAGGAGGCGGGAGGTGGTCGTACAATGAGCAGTTCTTC	CASIEGGGRWSYNEQFF
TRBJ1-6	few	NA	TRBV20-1	TGCAGTGCTACCGGGTCAGGGGTTCTGGATAATTCACCCCTCCACTTT	CSATGSGVLDNSPLHF
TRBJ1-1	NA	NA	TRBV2	TGTGCCAGCAGTGAGTATACGAACACTGAAGCTTTCTTT	CASSEYTNTEAFF
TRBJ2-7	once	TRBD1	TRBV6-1	TGTGCCAGCAGAATAGCCGGGACAGATTTTGGGTACGAGCAGTACTTC	CASRIAGTDFGYEQYF
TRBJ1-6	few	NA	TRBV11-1	TGTGCCAGCAGCTTAGGGCAATATAATTCACCCCTCCACTTT	CASSLGQYNSPLHF
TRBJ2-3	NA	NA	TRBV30	TGTGCCTGGAGTGTAGGGCAGGGACCGGGAGACACGCAGTATTTT	CAWSVGQGPGDTQYF
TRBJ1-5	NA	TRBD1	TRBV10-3	TGTGCCATCAGTGAGTCAACAGGGGCTCAGCATTTT	CAISESTGAQHF
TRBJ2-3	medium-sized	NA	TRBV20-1	TGCAGTGCTCGTCCGATGAATACGCAGTATTTT	CSARPMNTQYF
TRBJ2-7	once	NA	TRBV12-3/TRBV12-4	TGTGCCAGCAGTTTAGGGCAGTCGGGAATAAACGAGCAGTACTTC	CASSLGQSGINEQYF
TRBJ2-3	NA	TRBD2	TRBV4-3	TGCGCCAGCAGCCAAGAGGGAAAGGCTAGCGGGGGGGGAACAGATACGCAGTATTTT	CASSQEGKASGGGTDTQYF
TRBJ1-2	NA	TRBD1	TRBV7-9	TGTGCCAGCAGCTTCGCCTCGGACAGGGCAAATGGCTACACCTTC	CASSFASDRANGYTF
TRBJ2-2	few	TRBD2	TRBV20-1	TGCAGTGCTAGAGATTCGACTAGCGGGAACACCGGGGAGCTGTTTTTT	CSARDSTSGNTGELFF
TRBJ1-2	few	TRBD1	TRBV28	TGTGCCAGCAGGACAGTAGCGGGACAGGGGGTATCTGGCTACACCTTC	CASRTVAGQGVSGYTF
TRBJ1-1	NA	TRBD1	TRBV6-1	TGTGCCAGCATAAAAGGGACAGGGAACACTGAAGCTTTCTTT	CASIKGTGNTEAFF
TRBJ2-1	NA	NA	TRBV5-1	TGCGCCAGCAGCTCCGTACTAATCGCTCCCAATGAGCAGTTCTTC	CASSSVLIAPNEQFF
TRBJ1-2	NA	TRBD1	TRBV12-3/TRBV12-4	TGTGCCAGCGCCGGACAGGGGATCGGCTACACCTTC	CASAGQGIGYTF
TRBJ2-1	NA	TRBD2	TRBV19	TGTGCCAGTAGTATCCAGCCGACCGGGACTAGCTACAATGAGCAGTTCTTC	CASSIQPTGTSYNEQFF
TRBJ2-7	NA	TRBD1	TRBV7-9	TGTGCCAGCAGCCGCCTCGGGGACAGGTCCTACGAGCAGTACTTC	CASSRLGDRSYEQYF
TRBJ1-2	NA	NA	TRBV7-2	TGTGCCAGCAGCTTTGAAGGAACAAATGGCTACACCTTC	CASSFEGTNGYTF
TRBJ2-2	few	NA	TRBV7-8	TGTGCCAGCAGCCGGGAGGGGGCGAGCACCGGGGAGCTGTTTTTT	CASSREGASTGELFF
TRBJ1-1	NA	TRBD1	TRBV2	TGTGCCAGCAGACCGACAGGGGAATACACTGAAGCTTTCTTT	CASRPTGEYTEAFF
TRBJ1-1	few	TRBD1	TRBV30	TGTGCCTGGAGGACAGGGGGGAACACTGAAGCTTTCTTT	CAWRTGGNTEAFF
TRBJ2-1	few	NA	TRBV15	TGTGCCACCAGTTCATTCTCAGGTGAAGAGCAGTTCTTC	CATSSFSGEEQFF
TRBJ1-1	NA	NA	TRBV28	TGTGCCAGCACCGCGCCGGGGGCCCGCACTGAAGCTTTCTTT	CASTAPGARTEAFF
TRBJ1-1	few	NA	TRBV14	TGTGCCAGCAGCCAAGACGAGGAGGGGTGGGTAGCTTTCTTT	CASSQDEEGWVAFF
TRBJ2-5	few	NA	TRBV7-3	TGTGCCAGCAGCTTAAACCCGGGACCCGGGGAGACCCAGTACTTC	CASSLNPGPGETQYF
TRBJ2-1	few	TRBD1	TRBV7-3	TGTGCCAGCAGCTTAACCAGGGGGAACAATGAGCAGTTCTTC	CASSLTRGNNEQFF
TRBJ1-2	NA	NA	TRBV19	TGTGCCAGTAGTCCTCAGGGTGATGGCTACACCTTC	CASSPQGDGYTF